This entry lists 6 T cell receptor beta chains sequenced from one sample in a study of blood T cell repertoires in COVID-19. The protocol was immunoSEQ multiplex PCR, while the TCRdb copy is restricted to in-frame clones and leaves out a portion. The data hold some 300,000 clones, with about nine tenths observed a single time. The sequenced material came from peripheral blood. The source of these receptors is a man aged 18 to 30 with active or convalescent COVID-19.

The chain recombines TRBV7-8 with TRBJ2-7; TRBD2 aligns across 10 bases. Trimming cost V 1 base and J 6 bases; bases outside gene matches: 6. This CDR3 contains 15 residues. CDR1 SGHVS and CDR2 FQNEAQ come from the germline V gene. The CDR3 protein is CASSLVASGSTEQYF. In DNA, the CDR3 is TGTGCCAGCAGCTTAGTGGCTAGCGGGAGTACCGAGCAGTACTTC. The whole variable domain, remainder taken from reference TRBV7-8 and TRBJ2-7, is GAGVSQSPRYKVAKRGQDVALRCDPISGHVSLFWYQQALGQGPEFLTYFQNEAQLDKSGLPSDRFFAERPEGSVSTLKIQRTQQEDSAVYLCASSLVASGSTEQYFGPGTRLTVT.

This clone was detected once. This chain connects TRBV18 to TRBJ1-1; D uncertain. Trimming pared 6 bases from V and 1 base from J, leaving 15 bases between. The CDR3 sequence is 15 residues long. CDR1 is KGHSH and CDR2 is LQKENI in the germline V gene. The CDR3 DNA reads TGTGCCAGCTCGAGGGTAGGCTCGGGGAACACTGAAGCTTTCTTT. It codes for CASSRVGSGNTEAFF.

This clone was detected only once. This sequence joins TRBV7-8 and TRBJ2-2; a possible D gene is TRBD2 (5 bases). Germline assignment: CDR1 SGHVS and CDR2 FQNEAQ. V lost 7 bases and J lost 6, with 18 bases in between. The CDR3 has 15 amino acids. The DNA for the CDR3 is TGTGCCAGCACCCCTTTTGGGAGAATCTCCGGGGAGCTGTTTTTT. It codes for CASTPFGRISGELFF.

The V and J genes are TRBV5-4 and TRBJ2-1, with 10 bases that match TRBD2. This CDR3 has 15 residues. Germline V gene sequence: CDR1 SGHNT, CDR2 YYREEE (reference sequence). V was clipped by 1 base and J by 6 bases; unmatched bases: 4. CDR3 DNA sequence: TGTGCCAGCAGCTTGCTAGCGGGGGTGGTCAATGAGCAGTTCTTC. Its translation: CASSLLAGVVNEQFF. The whole variable domain, filled in from reference TRBV5-4 and TRBJ2-1, reads ETGVTQSPTHLIKTRGQQVTLRCSSQSGHNTVSWYQQALGQGPQFIFQYYREEENGRGNFPPRFSGLQFPNYSSELNVNALELDDSALYLCASSLLAGVVNEQFFGPGTRLTVL.

The V and J genes are TRBV7-2 and TRBJ1-4; unclear D gene. Trimming took 5 bases from V and 0 from J, leaving 7 bases between them. CDR1 is SGHTA, CDR2 FQGNSA, per germline. This CDR3 spans 14 amino acids. CDR3 DNA: TGTGCCAGCAGCACAGTTGCAACTAATGAAAAACTGTTTTTT. The encoded protein is CASSTVATNEKLFF.

J is TRBJ2-3 and V is TRBV5-5; D is unclear. The CDR3 is 14 residues long. V was pared by 4 bases and J by 2 bases, with 11 bases between. Germline CDR1 and CDR2: SGHKS and YYEKEE (reference sequence). The DNA for the CDR3 is TGTGCCAGCAGCATTCCGCGGCACACAGATACGCAGTATTTT. It specifies CASSIPRHTDTQYF.